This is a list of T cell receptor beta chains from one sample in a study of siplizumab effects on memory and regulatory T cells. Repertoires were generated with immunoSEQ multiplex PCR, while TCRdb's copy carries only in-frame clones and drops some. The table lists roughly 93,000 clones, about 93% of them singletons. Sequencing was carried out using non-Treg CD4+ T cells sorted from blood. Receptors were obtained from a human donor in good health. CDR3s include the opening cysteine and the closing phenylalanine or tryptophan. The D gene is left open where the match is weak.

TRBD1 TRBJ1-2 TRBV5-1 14 CASSHEQGARGYTF TGCGCCAGCAGTCATGAACAGGGGGCGAGAGGCTACACCTTC
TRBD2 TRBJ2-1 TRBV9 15 CASSFIAGGHNEQFF TGTGCCAGCAGCTTTATAGCGGGAGGCCACAATGAGCAGTTCTTC
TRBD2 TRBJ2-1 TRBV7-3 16 CASSLTLAGMGNEQFF TGTGCCAGCAGCTTGACTCTAGCGGGCATGGGCAATGAGCAGTTCTTC
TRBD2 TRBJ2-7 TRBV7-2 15 CASSIRRGVAYEQYF TGTGCCAGCAGCATACGCCGGGGGGTAGCCTACGAGCAGTACTTC
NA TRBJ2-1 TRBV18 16 CASSTLSGEGPHGQFF TGTGCCAGCTCAACGTTATCTGGGGAAGGACCACATGGGCAGTTCTTC
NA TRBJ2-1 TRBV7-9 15 CASSLKQSSYNEQFF TGTGCCAGCAGCTTAAAGCAGAGCTCCTACAATGAGCAGTTCTTC
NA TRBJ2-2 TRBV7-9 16 CASSLTSVGPVGELFF TGTGCCAGCAGCCTCACTTCGGTAGGCCCGGTCGGGGAGCTGTTTTTT
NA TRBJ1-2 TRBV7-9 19 CASSLGRGNYAMGNYGYTF TGTGCCAGCAGCTTAGGAAGAGGAAACTACGCTATGGGGAACTATGGCTACACCTTC
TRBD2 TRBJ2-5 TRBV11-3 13 CASSGAGGETQYF TGTGCCAGCAGCGGGGCGGGAGGGGAGACCCAGTACTTC
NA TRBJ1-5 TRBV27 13 CASSPTRNQPQHF TGTGCCAGCAGTCCCACCCGTAATCAGCCCCAGCATTTT
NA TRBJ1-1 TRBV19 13 CASSYLGEGEAFF TGTGCCAGTAGTTACCTCGGGGAAGGTGAAGCTTTCTTT
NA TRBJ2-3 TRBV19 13 CASSLRPRDTQYF TGTGCCAGTAGTTTACGACCCCGAGATACGCAGTATTTT
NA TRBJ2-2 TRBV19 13 CASSRTLTGELFF TGTGCCAGTAGTAGAACCCTAACCGGGGAGCTGTTTTTT
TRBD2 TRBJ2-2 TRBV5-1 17 CASSLAYSGGPPGELFF TGCGCCAGCAGCTTGGCCTATTCGGGAGGGCCTCCCGGGGAGCTGTTTTTT
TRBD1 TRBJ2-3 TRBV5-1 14 CASSSTGGTDTQYF TGCGCCAGCAGCTCGACAGGGGGCACAGATACGCAGTATTTT